This TCR beta chain is from a study of blood T cell repertoires in COVID-19. Overall study context: The cDNA or gDNA used as material had been derived from T cells, B-cell-depleted T cells, or PBMCs.

Profiling relied on immunoSEQ multiplex PCR, and the TCRdb table lists in-frame clones only, not all of them. The table includes some 96,000 clones, around four fifths detected once. Germline trimming cut 0 bases from V and 2 bases from J; bases unmatched to any gene: 3. Per the germline V gene, CDR1 is SGHNT and CDR2 is YENEEA. This CDR3 contains 16 residues. The chain uses TRBV11-3 and TRBJ1-2; 10 bases map to TRBD1. The receptor was isolated from a man in his fifties with active or convalescent COVID-19. Material: peripheral blood. CDR3 in DNA: TGTGCCAGCAGCTTAGATTGGGGACAGGGGAACTATGGCTACACCTTC. Its protein product is CASSLDWGQGNYGYTF. Using reference TRBV11-3 and TRBJ1-2 for the parts outside the CDR3, the full variable domain is EAGVVQSPRYKIIEKKQPVAFWCNPISGHNTLYWYLQNLGQGPELLIRYENEEAVDDSQLPKDRFSAERLKGVDSTLKIQPAELGDSAVYLCASSLDWGQGNYGYTFGSGTRLTVV.